Presented here are 6 T cell receptor beta chains from one specimen sequenced in a study of CD8 T cells in ankylosing spondylitis. Study-wide findings and caveats: Ankylosing spondylitis blood appeared to be characterized by a TCR beta motif of 7 to 9 highly homologous variants.

TCRdb reprocessed the 5' RACE reads via MiXCR and lists one record per CDR3 protein. Among about 460,000 distinct CDR3 sequences listed, about 5% were seen once. These TCRs' antigens remain unknown. The sample comprised blood, either unsorted or a sorted T cell fraction (not recorded which). These receptor sequences come from a male donor with ankylosing spondylitis.

There are many counts of this clonotype. The chain recombines TRBV7-2 with TRBJ1-5, with 7 bases that match TRBD1. CDR3 length: 15 residues. Per the germline V gene, CDR1 is SGHTA and CDR2 is FQGNSA. Trimming at V came to 1 base and at J to 5 bases, leaving 5 bases not matched to a gene. In DNA, the CDR3 is TGTGCCAGCAGCTTAGGTAGGGGGCCCCATCAGCCCCAGCATTTT. Translation gives CASSLGRGPHQPQHF.

This clonotype was detected many times. V and J are TRBV4-1 and TRBJ2-2; 10 bases agree with TRBD2. J lost 7 bases, V lost 3 bases, and 11 bases had no gene match. The CDR3 length is 17 residues. Germline V gene data show CDR1 as MGHRA and CDR2 as YSYEKL. CDR3 coding DNA: TGCGCCAGCAGCCAGCGTCTAGCGGGGGTTTTTATCGGGGAGCTGTTTTTT. Translation: CASSQRLAGVFIGELFF.

Many counts were recorded for this clonotype. The chain links TRBV9 to TRBJ1-6; no clear D. Trimming left V 0 bases short and J 9 bases short, with 13 bases between. The germline V gene encodes CDR1 SGDLS and CDR2 YYNGEE. CDR3 length: 15 residues. CDR3: CASSVGAAWTSPLHF. The CDR3 DNA sequence: TGTGCCAGCAGCGTAGGGGCCGCATGGACTTCACCCCTCCACTTT.

The CDR3 DNA reads TGTGCCAGCAGTTTTCGGCTAGCGGGACCACTCACAGATACGCAGTATTTT. This codes for CASSFRLAGPLTDTQYF. J is TRBJ2-3 and V is TRBV28, with 9 bases identical to TRBD2. V trimming: 3 bases; J trimming: 2 bases; junction bases outside the gene matches: 9. Looked up from germline, CDR1 is MDHEN and CDR2 is SYDVKM. The length of the CDR3 is 17 residues.

This clonotype was seen repeatedly, ten times or more. The CDR3 loop reads CSAGTDSMKQFF. CDR3 DNA: TGCAGTGCTGGGACAGATTCAATGAAGCAGTTCTTC. This chain uses TRBV20-1 with TRBJ2-1; TRBD1 agrees at 7 bases. CDR3 length equals 12 residues. The germline V gene encodes CDR1 DFQATT and CDR2 SNEGSKA (reference sequence). Trimming took 5 bases from V and 11 from J; bases not matched to a gene: 9.

In this sample, this clonotype turned up many times. The rearrangement uses TRBV7-2 and TRBJ1-3, with TRBD1 matching 8 bases. There are 14 residues in the CDR3. Losses at the gene ends were 4 bases for V and 2 bases for J; bases not matched to a gene: 1. Germline V gene lookup returns CDR1 SGHTA and CDR2 FQGNSA. CDR3 residues: CASSSTGAGNTIYF. The CDR3 DNA reads as TGTGCCAGCAGCTCGACAGGGGCTGGAAACACCATATATTTT. Complete variable domain (other parts from reference TRBV7-2 and TRBJ1-3): GAGVSQSPSNKVTEKGKDVELRCDPISGHTALYWYRQSLGQGLEFLIYFQGNSAPDKSGLPSDRFSAERTGGSVSTLTIQRTQQEDSAVYLCASSSTGAGNTIYFGEGSWLTVV.